A single sample is the source of the 16 T cell receptor beta chains below, sequenced in a study of blood T cell repertoires in COVID-19. Libraries were prepared by immunoSEQ multiplex PCR; TCRdb keeps only in-frame clonotypes and omits some of them. Of approximately 360,000 clones listed, 70% to 90% are singletons. Sequencing was performed on PBMCs or T cells enriched from blood (not recorded which). These TCRs come from a woman aged 25-40 years with acute COVID-19.

This chain links TRBV6-5 with TRBJ1-2; TRBD1 might be the D (6 bases). Germline-derived CDR1 and CDR2 are MNHEY and SVGAGI. V shed 4 bases and J shed 3 bases, with 18 bases lying between them. This CDR3 is 16 amino acids long. The CDR3 sequence is CASSLGVRGGDYGYTF. CDR3 sequence (DNA): TGTGCCAGCAGTTTAGGGGTCAGGGGAGGGGACTATGGCTACACCTTC.

The V gene is TRBV29-1, the J gene TRBJ2-5; maybe TRBD2 (6 bases). In germline, CDR1 is SQVTM, CDR2 ANQGSEA. V gave up 7 bases and J gave up 5 bases, with 11 bases separating them. The CDR3 covers 11 residues. The CDR3 DNA reads as TGCAGCGCCCGCGGAGGGGAGACCCAGTACTTC. Encoded protein: CSARGGETQYF.

V and J are TRBV4-3 and TRBJ1-4; D is ambiguous. Germline loops: CDR1 LGHNA, CDR2 YSLEER. V was cut by 4 bases and J by 5 bases, with 14 bases left in between. This CDR3 has 15 residues. In DNA form, the CDR3 reads TGCGCCAGCAGCCCAGATTTGGGCGGGAATGAAAAACTGTTTTTT. It encodes CASSPDLGGNEKLFF.

V gene TRBV29-1 combines with J gene TRBJ1-2; D might be TRBD1 (6 bases). Trimming removed 7 bases at V and 5 bases at J, with 14 bases between. CDR1 is SQVTM, CDR2 ANQGSEA, per germline. CDR3 length equals 12 residues. The CDR3 sequence: CSAGGQSYGYTF. The CDR3 DNA follows: TGCAGCGCCGGAGGACAGTCTTATGGCTACACCTTC.

Comment on this clone: A read error may account for a junction end that differs from germline. The chain joins TRBV2 to TRBJ2-7, with 10 bases matching TRBD1. Germline CDR1 SNHLY, CDR2 FYNNEI. This CDR3 comprises 15 residues. The CDR3 coding sequence is TGTGCCAGCATTGAACTCCGGACAGGGGGCTACGAGCAGTACTTC. Amino acid sequence: CASIELRTGGYEQYF.

This chain uses TRBV15 with TRBJ1-2; 9 bases are a match to TRBD1. Germline trimming cut 0 bases from V and 6 bases from J; bases unmatched to any gene: 5. This CDR3 is 15 amino acids long. Germline V CDR1 and CDR2: LNHNV, YYDKDF (reference sequence). In DNA form, the CDR3 reads TGTGCCACCAGCAGAGATCGGGGACAGGGAAATGGCTACACCTTC. Encoded protein: CATSRDRGQGNGYTF.

The genes are TRBV3-1 (or the pseudogene TRBV3-2) and TRBJ1-5; perhaps TRBD1 as D (5 bases). Germline V gene data show CDR1 as LGHDT and CDR2 as YNNKEL (reference sequence). The CDR3 has 14 residues. The germline V and J ends were trimmed by 4 bases and 3 bases, with 10 bases remaining between them. In DNA form, the CDR3 reads TGTGCCAGCAGCCTAAGACAGACCAATCAGCCCCAGCATTTT. Its translation: CASSLRQTNQPQHF.

This chain uses TRBV10-3 with TRBJ1-1; D unclear. In germline, CDR1 is ENHRY, CDR2 SYGVKD. The CDR3 is made up of 13 amino acids. V lost 0 bases, J lost 10 bases, and 12 bases lay in between. Here the CDR3 reads CAISESPTTGAFF. CDR3 sequence (DNA): TGTGCCATCAGTGAGTCGCCAACCACGGGAGCTTTCTTT.

As regards this clone: At one end the junction does not follow the germline gene, possibly because of a read error. V gene TRBV18 combines with J gene TRBJ2-7; 10 bases align to TRBD2. The CDR3 covers 17 residues. Germline V CDR1 and CDR2: KGHSH, LQKENI. Here the CDR3 reads CASTPLAGGQITYEQYF. The CDR3 DNA reads TGTGCCAGCACACCGTTAGCGGGGGGCCAAATTACCTACGAGCAGTACTTC.

V is TRBV29-1 and J is TRBJ2-1; 8 bases are a match to TRBD1. Germline V gene data show CDR1 as SQVTM and CDR2 as ANQGSEA. The junction had 8 bases not matched to a gene; V was cut back by 7 bases and J by 9 bases. The CDR3 extends over 12 amino acids. The CDR3 reads CSARSGGAEQFF. The CDR3 DNA is TGCAGCGCTCGATCAGGGGGCGCTGAGCAGTTCTTC.

The chain uses TRBV24-1 and TRBJ2-2; no clear D gene. Germline V lookup: CDR1 KGHDR, CDR2 SFDVKD. There are 15 residues in the CDR3. The V end lost 1 base, the J end lost 3 bases, and 8 bases lay between the germline ends. The CDR3 region has the DNA TGTGCCACCAGTGATTTAGACTTCGACACCGGGGAGCTGTTTTTT. Protein product: CATSDLDFDTGELFF.

The chain uses TRBV18 and TRBJ2-7; 8 positions match TRBD1. Per the germline V gene, CDR1 is KGHSH and CDR2 is LQKENI. This CDR3 has 14 residues. V lost 3 bases to trimming and J lost 2 bases; unmatched junction nucleotides: 3. CDR3 coding DNA: TGTGCCAGCTCACCCGGACAGGGACCCTACGAGCAGTACTTC. Encoded protein: CASSPGQGPYEQYF. Looking up the rest from reference TRBV18 and TRBJ2-7 gives the full variable domain: NAGVMQNPRHLVRRRGQEARLRCSPMKGHSHVYWYRQLPEEGLKFMVYLQKENIIDESGMPKERFSAEFPKEGPSILRIQQVVRGDSAAYFCASSPGQGPYEQYFGPGTRLTVT.

This chain connects TRBV7-8 to TRBJ1-5; TRBD1 matches 7 bases. The V segment lost 1 base and the J segment 5 bases; nucleotides outside the gene matches: 5. The germline CDR1 and CDR2 sequences are SGHVS and FQNEAQ. The CDR3 has 15 residues. The CDR3 nucleotides are TGTGCCAGCAGCTTAGGGGCAGGGGGTTATCAGCCCCAGCATTTT. Its translation: CASSLGAGGYQPQHF.

The CDR3 here is CASSDGTGSYNEQFF. For the CDR3, the DNA is TGCGCCAGCAGTGATGGGACAGGCAGCTACAATGAGCAGTTCTTC. This chain connects TRBV10-2 to TRBJ2-1; TRBD1 agrees at 8 bases. Germline values: CDR1 WSHSY, CDR2 SAAADI. J gave up 3 bases and V 3 bases, and 4 bases lay outside the gene matches. The CDR3 is 15 residues long.

The chain uses TRBV10-2 and TRBJ2-7, with a tentative D call TRBD2 (5 bases). The V end was cut by 3 bases, the J end by 2 bases, with 17 bases between. CDR3 length: 16 amino acids. The germline CDR1 and CDR2 sequences are WSHSY and SAAADI. In DNA, the CDR3 is TGCGCCAGCAGTGATGGCTTCACGGTTAGCGCCTACGAGCAGTACTTC. This translates into CASSDGFTVSAYEQYF.

This chain connects TRBV6-1 to TRBJ1-5, with TRBD1 as a possible D gene (6 bases). Trimming removed 3 bases from V and 6 bases from J, with 15 bases in between. CDR3 length: 15 residues. The V gene's germline CDR1 is MNHNS and CDR2 SASEGT. The CDR3 DNA reads TGTGCCAGCAGTGATATTCGAGGGGGTTCTCAGCCCCAGCATTTT. Its protein is CASSDIRGGSQPQHF.